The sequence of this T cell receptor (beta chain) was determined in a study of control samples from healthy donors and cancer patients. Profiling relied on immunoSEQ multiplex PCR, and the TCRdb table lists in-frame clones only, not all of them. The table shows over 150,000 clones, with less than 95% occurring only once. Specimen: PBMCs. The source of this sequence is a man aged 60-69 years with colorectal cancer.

For the CDR3, the DNA is TGTGCCAGTAGTCTCCAATTGGGGTCCTACGAGCAGTACTTC. Its protein product is CASSLQLGSYEQYF. The rearrangement joins TRBV19 to TRBJ2-7, with no clear D. The germline V gene encodes CDR1 LNHDA and CDR2 SQIVND (reference sequence). This CDR3 has 14 residues. Between the trimmed V and J ends, which lost 5 bases and 1 base, there was a span of 12 bases. Using reference TRBV19 and TRBJ2-7 for the parts outside the CDR3, the full variable domain is DGGITQSPKYLFRKEGQNVTLSCEQNLNHDAMYWYRQDPGQGLRLIYYSQIVNDFQKGDIAEGYSVSREKKESFPLTVTSAQKNPTAFYLCASSLQLGSYEQYFGPGTRLTVT.